Presented here are 14 T cell receptor beta chains from one specimen sequenced in a study of T cells in Graves' hyperthyroidism and ophthalmopathy. Amplification yielded TCR beta CDR3 regions, with RNA transcripts as the source. An initial round of RT-PCR targeting the TCR CDR3 relied on the HTBI primer set. Each CDR3 protein is one row after TCRdb ran MiXCR on the multiplex PCR reads. Of 530,000 or so distinct CDR3 sequences in the sample, 17% were seen once. Sequenced sample: blood. Receptors were obtained from a woman aged 18-35 years with Graves' ophthalmopathy.

The chain employs TRBV19 and TRBJ1-1; weak D call: TRBD1 (6 bases). Trimming took off 6 bases at V and 0 bases at J, with 11 bases between the two ends. Germline values: CDR1 LNHDA, CDR2 SQIVND (reference sequence). There are 14 residues in the CDR3. Written as DNA, the CDR3 is TGTGCCAGTAGCAAGGGACAAGTGAACACTGAAGCTTTCTTT. Its protein is CASSKGQVNTEAFF.

This clonotype has ten or more counts. The chain couples TRBV27 to TRBJ1-5; TRBD1 matches 11 bases. The CDR3 has 15 amino acids. The junction had 4 bases not matched to a gene; V was cut back by 6 bases and J by 3 bases. Germline loops: CDR1 MNHEY, CDR2 SMNVEV (reference sequence). DNA of the CDR3: TGTGCCAGCAGACTGGACAGGGGGCCCAATCAGCCCCAGCATTTT. It specifies CASRLDRGPNQPQHF.

The table lists this clonotype with many counts. This chain uses TRBV18 with TRBJ2-1, with TRBD2 identical over 7 bases. The V gene end was trimmed by 5 bases and the J gene end by 3 bases; junction bases not matched to a gene: 7. The CDR3 totals 15 residues. Germline CDR1 reads KGHSH; CDR2 reads LQKENI. The CDR3 nucleotides read TGTGCCAGCTCATTCGGACTAGACGACTACAATGAGCAGTTCTTC. As protein: CASSFGLDDYNEQFF.

This rearrangement joins TRBV2 to TRBJ2-5; D is ambiguous. The length of the CDR3 is 11 residues. Germline V gene data show CDR1 as SNHLY and CDR2 as FYNNEI. V lost 7 bases and J lost 3, with 6 bases in between. CDR3 protein: CASMEEETQYF. The CDR3 DNA sequence: TGTGCCAGCATGGAAGAAGAGACCCAGTACTTC.

The rearrangement links TRBV4-3 to TRBJ2-1; the D gene could be TRBD1 or TRBD2 (6 bases each). The length of the CDR3 is 17 residues. The germline V gene has CDR1 LGHNA and CDR2 YSLEER. The V and J ends lost 0 bases and 8 bases respectively, with 20 bases between them. CDR3 sequence (DNA): TGCGCCAGCAGCCAAGACTTCGCGACTAGAGGGGGGCATGAGCAGTTCTTC. It specifies CASSQDFATRGGHEQFF.

This CDR3 reads CASSHRSTDLGGYTF. CDR3 DNA: TGTGCCAGCAGCCACCGGAGCACAGACCTTGGGGGCTACACCTTC. V usage is TRBV27 and J usage is TRBJ1-2; D not certain. This CDR3 region has 15 residues. The V end lost 6 bases, the J end lost 8 bases, and 22 bases lay between the germline ends. CDR1 is MNHEY and CDR2 is SMNVEV in the germline V gene (reference sequence).

V and J are TRBV28 and TRBJ1-4; 7 positions agree with TRBD1. V was clipped by 8 bases and J by 8 bases; unmatched bases: 11. The CDR3 has 14 amino acids. CDR1 and CDR2 from the germline V gene are MDHEN and SYDVKM. CDR3 coding DNA: TGTGCCAGCGGCCTGACAGGGTTGTGGGAAAAACTGTTTTTT. Protein: CASGLTGLWEKLFF.

This clonotype was seen a handful of times. V and J are TRBV3-1 and TRBJ2-7; D is undetermined. CDR1 and CDR2 (germline): LGHDT, YNNKEL (reference sequence). The CDR3 extends over 13 amino acids. V was trimmed by 6 bases and J by 2 bases, leaving 11 bases between them. The CDR3 protein is CASSGIATYEQYF. The CDR3 DNA is TGTGCCAGCAGTGGAATAGCTACCTACGAGCAGTACTTC.

This clonotype was counted a few times. J is TRBJ1-2 and V is TRBV28; D unclear. V gave up 4 bases and J gave up 3 bases, with 9 bases separating them. This CDR3 is built from 13 residues. The germline gives CDR1 MDHEN, CDR2 SYDVKM. The CDR3 is CASSSWTDYGYTF. CDR3 bases: TGTGCCAGCAGTTCCTGGACGGACTATGGCTACACCTTC.

The chain links TRBV19 to TRBJ1-1; D uncertain. The CDR3 runs to 14 residues. Looked up from germline, CDR1 is LNHDA and CDR2 is SQIVND (reference sequence). The V end was cut by 3 bases, the J end by 1 base, with 9 bases between. CDR3 sequence (DNA): TGTGCCAGTAGTATTTCTCAGGCGAACACTGAAGCTTTCTTT. As protein: CASSISQANTEAFF.

This clonotype occurred a few times. The chain's CDR3 is CASSSDRGRQPQHF. The CDR3 region has the DNA TGTGCCAGCAGTTCGGACAGGGGGCGTCAGCCCCAGCATTTT. The chain is built from TRBV6-2 or TRBV6-3 and TRBJ1-5; 11 bases are a match to TRBD1. The V segment lost 4 bases and the J segment 6 bases; nucleotides outside the gene matches: 2. The CDR3 has 14 residues. Germline lookup yields CDR1 MNHEY and CDR2 SVGEGT.

This clonotype occurred many times. The chain links TRBV28 to TRBJ1-4, with 7 bases fitting TRBD1. There are 16 residues in the CDR3. CDR1 and CDR2 from the germline V gene are MDHEN and SYDVKM. V dropped 3 bases and J dropped 2; count of bases not matched to a gene: 6. CDR3 coding DNA: TGTGCCAGCAGTTTGAACAGGGGAACTACTAATGAAAAACTGTTTTTT. Its protein product is CASSLNRGTTNEKLFF.

This clonotype was seen many times. V usage is TRBV6-1 and J usage is TRBJ1-6; 10 nucleotides line up with TRBD1. The junction had 10 bases not matched to a gene; V was cut back by 6 bases and J by 5 bases. There are 17 residues in the CDR3. The V gene's germline CDR1 is MNHNS and CDR2 SASEGT. The CDR3 coding sequence is TGTGCCAGCAGCACGACGACAGGGGGCCAACATAATTCACCCCTCCACTTT. It yields the protein CASSTTTGGQHNSPLHF.

In its sample, this clonotype was seen many times. This chain uses TRBV18 with TRBJ1-4, with D perhaps matching TRBD1 (5 bases). V was pared by 4 bases and J by 8 bases, with 11 bases between. The CDR3 contains 13 residues. The germline CDR1 and CDR2 sequences are KGHSH and LQKENI. The CDR3 region is CASSLRDAEKLFF. CDR3 in DNA: TGTGCCAGCTCACTCAGGGATGCCGAAAAACTGTTTTTT.